Each of the 10 T cell receptor beta chains below was sequenced from the same sample in a study of regulatory T cells in long-lasting Graves disease. The TCR beta library used iRepertoire HTBI primers with Arm-PCR amplification of CDR3. MiXCR, applied by TCRdb to the multiplex PCR reads, yields one record per CDR3 protein. Counted here are about 660,000 distinct CDR3 sequences, roughly 30% occurring once; the ten biggest clones make up under 50%. Time point in this sample: persistent/refractory GD, antithyroid drugs over 5 years with positive TRAb. Following extraction of RNA from PBMCs, that RNA was used to make the TCR library. This specimen consisted of peripheral blood mononuclear cells (PBMCs), obtained when the disease was refractory, from a patient treated with antithyroid drugs. The origin of the receptors is a female donor with Graves disease.

The gene calls are TRBV10-3 and TRBJ1-3; D remains unclear. The CDR3 spans 15 residues. Germline V lookup: CDR1 ENHRY, CDR2 SYGVKD. V lost 7 bases and J lost 2, with 15 bases in between. The CDR3 protein is CAIKGSRPAGNTIYF. The CDR3 nucleotides read TGTGCCATCAAGGGTTCTCGTCCGGCTGGAAACACCATATATTTT.

This clonotype was found a few times. The chain uses TRBV28 and TRBJ1-5, with D perhaps matching TRBD1 (5 bases). The ends were cut back, 8 bases at V and 0 bases at J, with 20 bases in the middle. This CDR3 has 17 amino acids. Germline V CDR1 and CDR2: MDHEN, SYDVKM. The CDR3 region has the DNA TGTGCCAGCCTACTACTGGGGGGTCCCCGTAGCAATCAGCCCCAGCATTTT. This encodes CASLLLGGPRSNQPQHF.

The gene calls are TRBV19 and TRBJ2-2; 9 bases are shared with TRBD1. The V segment lost 3 bases and the J segment 8 bases; nucleotides outside the gene matches: 4. This CDR3 region has 14 residues. Germline V gene sequence: CDR1 LNHDA, CDR2 SQIVND (reference sequence). The CDR3 reads CASSIDRGIGELFF. CDR3 bases: TGTGCCAGTAGTATCGACAGGGGGATAGGGGAGCTGTTTTTT.

The chain links TRBV5-1 to TRBJ1-1; TRBD1 matches at 7 bases. CDR1 and CDR2 from the germline V gene are SGHRS and YFSETQ. The CDR3 is 13 residues long. J lost 4 bases, V lost 7 bases, and 7 bases had no gene match. For the CDR3, the DNA is TGCGCCAGCGGCCCCAGGGGGGGCACTGAAGCTTTCTTT. It translates to CASGPRGGTEAFF.

This clonotype was picked up many times. The chain recombines TRBV28 with TRBJ1-6; 7 bases are shared with TRBD1. The CDR3 spans 15 residues. V was pared by 5 bases and J by 6 bases, with 7 bases of the junction left unmatched. Germline-derived CDR1 and CDR2 are MDHEN and SYDVKM. In DNA, the CDR3 is TGTGCCAGCAGTAGGGGGCCCGGACGTAATTCACCCCTCCACTTT. The encoded protein is CASSRGPGRNSPLHF.

In this sample, this clonotype turned up a few times. The chain uses TRBV20-1 and TRBJ2-7; TRBD1 agrees at 9 bases. The V segment lost 0 bases and the J segment 1 base; nucleotides outside the gene matches: 4. The germline gives CDR1 DFQATT, CDR2 SNEGSKA (reference sequence). This CDR3 region has 15 residues. The CDR3 DNA sequence: TGCAGTGCTAGAGATCGAGACAGGGGGTCCTACGAGCAGTACTTC. Its protein is CSARDRDRGSYEQYF.

This clonotype was counted between two and nine times. V is TRBV27 and J is TRBJ1-4; TRBD1 aligns across 8 bases. J lost 4 bases, V lost 5 bases, and 15 bases had no gene match. Germline V gene data show CDR1 as MNHEY and CDR2 as SMNVEV (reference sequence). The CDR3 runs to 18 residues. The CDR3 reads CASSPNRGAKTRNEKLFF. CDR3 nucleotides: TGTGCCAGCAGTCCGAACAGGGGGGCTAAAACCCGTAATGAAAAACTGTTTTTT.

This chain uses TRBV7-3 with TRBJ2-3; D remains ambiguous. The germline CDR1 and CDR2 sequences are SGHTA and FQGTGA. V lost 5 bases and J 2 bases, leaving 2 bases between the germline ends. The CDR3 totals 11 residues. CDR3 residues: CASSITDTQYF. DNA for the CDR3: TGTGCCAGCAGCATCACAGATACGCAGTATTTT.

The chain joins TRBV11-2 to TRBJ2-6; 14 nucleotides align to TRBD2. Germline loops: CDR1 SGHAT, CDR2 FQNNGV. The CDR3 is 20 residues long. V was pared by 1 base and J by 2 bases, with 7 bases of the junction left unmatched. Written as DNA, the CDR3 is TGTGCCAGCAGCTTAGGGTCCAGACTAGCGGGAGGGCCTGGGGCCAACGTCCTGACTTTC. It translates to CASSLGSRLAGGPGANVLTF.

This clonotype has only a few counts. The J gene is TRBJ1-1, the V gene TRBV20-1, with no clear D. CDR3 size: 14 residues. Germline CDR1 and CDR2: DFQATT and SNEGSKA (reference sequence). Trimming took 2 bases from V and 1 from J, leaving 11 bases between them. The CDR3 is CSARSPIENTEAFF. The CDR3 nucleotides read TGCAGTGCTAGATCCCCTATAGAGAACACTGAAGCTTTCTTT.